This entry lists 27 T cell receptor beta chains sequenced from one sample in a study of response to subunit inactivated influenza vaccine. Via MiXCR, TCRdb re-called the RT-PCR reads, giving one row per CDR3 protein. The sample holds about 700,000 distinct CDR3 sequences, around a sixth seen once. Sample: PBMCs from blood, taken approximately 13 days after vaccination. The receptors originated from a man between 50 and 59 years old who received an inactivated influenza vaccine.

This clonotype has ten or more counts. The rearrangement links TRBV15 to TRBJ2-3; the D is unclear. The CDR3 is 13 amino acids. CDR1 LNHNV and CDR2 YYDKDF come from the germline V gene (reference sequence). V was pared by 5 bases and J by 3 bases, with 9 bases between. In DNA form, the CDR3 reads TGTGCCACCAGCTTCCGTGGGACAGATACGCAGTATTTT. The encoded protein is CATSFRGTDTQYF.

V and J are TRBV28 and TRBJ2-4, with TRBD1 as a possible D gene (7 bases). CDR1 and CDR2 from the germline V gene are MDHEN and SYDVKM. V was shortened by 6 bases and J by 15 bases, with 21 bases between the two germline ends. The CDR3 consists of 13 residues. This CDR3 is CASSQETGRRMYF. The CDR3 DNA follows: TGTGCCAGCAGCCAAGAGACAGGGAGGAGAATGTACTTC.

V usage is TRBV11-2 and J usage is TRBJ2-2; D is unclear. Germline V gene data show CDR1 as SGHAT and CDR2 as FQNNGV. CDR3 length: 14 amino acids. The V gene lost 8 bases and the J gene lost 6 bases, with 16 bases spanning the gap. CDR3 bases: TGTGCCAGCCGCTCGAAATGGACGGCCGGGGAGCTGTTTTTT. Amino acid sequence: CASRSKWTAGELFF.

The DNA of the CDR3 is TGTGCCAGCAGCCCATCTTACCTGAACACTGAAGCTTTCTTT. This gives the protein CASSPSYLNTEAFF. The chain combines TRBV6-1 with TRBJ1-1; D is uncertain. This CDR3 spans 14 amino acids. Germline lookup yields CDR1 MNHNS and CDR2 SASEGT. V dropped 6 bases and J dropped 0 bases, with 11 bases sitting between them.

In the case of this clonotype: Just one base apart from a much larger clone, this may be a read error. This chain uses TRBV7-2 with TRBJ2-1; 10 nucleotides match TRBD2. Germline assignment: CDR1 SGHTA and CDR2 FQGNSA. The CDR3 covers 15 residues. V lost 5 bases to trimming and J lost 3 bases; unmatched junction nucleotides: 4. CDR3 region: CASSILAGIYNEQFF. CDR3 nucleotides: TGTGCCAGCAGCATACTAGCGGGGATCTACAATGAGCAGTTCTTC.

V and J are TRBV5-1 and TRBJ2-5; D is unresolved. Germline CDR1 reads SGHRS; CDR2 reads YFSETQ. The CDR3 loop spans 15 amino acids. Trimming took 0 bases from V and 4 from J, leaving 13 bases between them. In nucleotides, the CDR3 is TGCGCCAGCAGCTTGGATACAATTCTGAGAGAGACCCAGTACTTC. Amino acids: CASSLDTILRETQYF.

This clonotype was recorded a few times. The chain recombines TRBV6-4 with TRBJ2-1, with a tentative D call TRBD2 (7 bases). Germline CDR1 is MRHNA and CDR2 is SNTAGT. The CDR3 is 15 amino acids. V shed 0 bases and J shed 14 bases, with 20 bases lying between them. For the CDR3, the DNA is TGTGCCAGCAGTGACTCGATATCAGGGGCGGGAGTGAAGTTCTTC. This encodes CASSDSISGAGVKFF.

The chain combines TRBV6-2 or TRBV6-3 with TRBJ2-1, with TRBD2 matching over 7 bases. Germline lookup yields CDR1 MNHEY and CDR2 SVGEGT. V was pared by 7 bases and J by 3 bases, with 6 bases of the junction left unmatched. The CDR3 is 14 amino acids. Here the CDR3 reads CASTAGTDYNEQFF. CDR3 DNA sequence: TGTGCCAGCACAGCGGGGACCGACTACAATGAGCAGTTCTTC.

This clonotype has just a few counts. J is TRBJ1-2 and V is TRBV7-2, with 7 positions matching TRBD1. The CDR3 totals 14 residues. The germline CDR1 and CDR2 sequences are SGHTA and FQGNSA. V lost 5 bases to trimming and J lost 4 bases; unmatched junction nucleotides: 7. The CDR3 coding sequence is TGTGCCAGCAGCCCCCTACAGGGGTCCTATGGCTACACCTTC. This codes for CASSPLQGSYGYTF.

The chain has TRBV9 and TRBJ2-1, with D possibly matching TRBD1 (5 bases). Trimming removed 0 bases at V and 7 bases at J, with 11 bases between. The germline V gene has CDR1 SGDLS and CDR2 YYNGEE. The CDR3 contains 14 residues. CDR3 nucleotide sequence: TGTGCCAGCAGCGTAGACGCAGGGAAAAATGAGCAGTTCTTC. Its translation is CASSVDAGKNEQFF.

This chain connects TRBV2 to TRBJ2-5; the D gene is possibly TRBD1 (6 bases). The CDR3 spans 13 residues. The germline gives CDR1 SNHLY, CDR2 FYNNEI. Trimming took off 7 bases at V and 4 bases at J, with 13 bases between the two ends. CDR3 amino acids: CASTTGMGETQYF. The DNA of the CDR3 is TGTGCCAGCACTACAGGGATGGGAGAGACCCAGTACTTC.

This clonotype appeared a few times. The rearrangement uses TRBV7-6 and TRBJ1-1; D is undetermined. The CDR3 runs to 14 residues. Germline loops: CDR1 SGHVS, CDR2 FNYEAQ. The V end was cut by 0 bases, the J end by 2 bases, with 7 bases between. CDR3 in amino acids: CASSLAGFNTEAFF. CDR3 coding DNA: TGTGCCAGCAGCTTAGCAGGGTTTAACACTGAAGCTTTCTTT.

In its sample, this clonotype was seen a few times. This chain links TRBV7-9 with TRBJ2-1; unclear D gene. The CDR3 has 14 amino acids. Trimming removed 3 bases at V and 2 bases at J, with 8 bases between. The germline V gene encodes CDR1 SEHNR and CDR2 FQNEAQ (reference sequence). CDR3 DNA sequence: TGTGCCAGCAGCTTTCCCGCTACCTACAATGAGCAGTTCTTC. As protein: CASSFPATYNEQFF.

The V call is TRBV7-8, the J call TRBJ2-7; D ambiguous. Germline V gene sequence: CDR1 SGHVS, CDR2 FQNEAQ. V was shortened by 1 base and J by 5 bases, with 12 bases between the two germline ends. This CDR3 is built from 14 residues. The CDR3, as DNA: TGTGCCAGCAGCTTAGAAAGCGAGACCCACGAGCAGTACTTC. Protein: CASSLESETHEQYF.

The V call is TRBV2, the J call TRBJ2-5; TRBD1 might be the D (6 bases). With 3 bases removed from V and 1 base from J, the gap between germline ends came to 9 bases. The CDR3 spans 14 residues. Germline V CDR1 and CDR2: SNHLY, FYNNEI. As DNA, the CDR3 is TGTGCCAGCAGTGATGGCAGGGGCCAAGAGACCCAGTACTTC. Its translation: CASSDGRGQETQYF.

This chain uses TRBV12-3 or TRBV12-4 with TRBJ2-5, with 11 bases that match TRBD1. Unmatched junction bases numbered 6, after V lost 6 bases and J lost 6 bases. The CDR3 spans 14 residues. Here the CDR3 reads CASRSGQGAKTQYF. CDR3 coding DNA: TGTGCCAGCAGATCCGGACAGGGGGCAAAGACCCAGTACTTC.

The chain joins TRBV12-3 or TRBV12-4 to TRBJ2-2, with 7 bases that match TRBD2. The CDR3 spans 15 residues. The trim removed 1 base at V and 4 bases at J, leaving 3 bases unmatched. The CDR3 DNA follows: TGTGCCAGCAGTTTAGGGACTAGGCCCACCGGGGAGCTGTTTTTT. Its protein product is CASSLGTRPTGELFF.

The chain carries TRBV7-2 and TRBJ2-3; 8 nucleotides align to TRBD2. Germline assignment: CDR1 SGHTA and CDR2 FQGNSA. The V segment lost 0 bases and the J segment 1 base; nucleotides outside the gene matches: 6. This CDR3 comprises 17 residues. The CDR3 region is CASSLASGGTGTDTQYF. The CDR3 coding sequence is TGTGCCAGCAGCTTAGCCAGCGGGGGAACCGGCACAGATACGCAGTATTTT.

The chain uses TRBV28 and TRBJ2-2, with a tentative D call TRBD2 (5 bases). The CDR3 sequence is 14 residues long. Trimming shortened V by 6 bases and J by 5 bases, and 13 bases separated the two germline ends. In germline, CDR1 is MDHEN, CDR2 SYDVKM. The CDR3 nucleotides read TGTGCCAGCAGATATCCGGAGCGGACCGGGGAGCTGTTTTTT. This codes for CASRYPERTGELFF.

V usage is TRBV4-1 and J usage is TRBJ2-1, with D hard to call. This CDR3 spans 16 amino acids. Trimming shortened V by 3 bases and J by 8 bases, and 20 bases separated the two germline ends. Germline CDR1 MGHRA, CDR2 YSYEKL. This CDR3 reads CASSQKRPEGDHEQFF. The CDR3 DNA sequence: TGCGCCAGCAGCCAGAAGAGACCTGAAGGAGACCATGAGCAGTTCTTC.

The CDR3: CASSQEGLVRLNEQFF. Here the CDR3 DNA reads TGTGCCAGCAGCCAAGAAGGACTAGTTCGGCTCAATGAGCAGTTCTTC. This sequence joins TRBV14 and TRBJ2-1; the match to TRBD2 covers 7 bases. The V and J ends lost 0 bases and 6 bases, in that order; junction bases with no gene match: 8. The germline V gene has CDR1 SGHDN and CDR2 FVKESK. The CDR3 is 16 residues long.

The chain has TRBV7-2 and TRBJ2-7; TRBD1 might be the D (7 bases). V lost 1 base and J 7 bases, leaving 23 bases between the germline ends. The CDR3 loop spans 17 amino acids. The germline CDR1 and CDR2 sequences are SGHTA and FQGNSA. The CDR3 nucleotides are TGTGCCAGCAGCTTAGGCCCCTTAGGCGGAGGGGGCCTGGAGCAGTACTTC. Protein product: CASSLGPLGGGGLEQYF.

V gene TRBV29-1 combines with J gene TRBJ1-1; D gene uncertain. The V gene's germline CDR1 is SQVTM and CDR2 ANQGSEA. The CDR3 runs to 16 residues. Trimming left V 3 bases short and J 3 bases short, with 20 bases between. The CDR3 loop is CSVEKGFGLRDTEAFF. Written as DNA, the CDR3 is TGCAGCGTTGAGAAGGGTTTCGGTCTTCGGGACACTGAAGCTTTCTTT.

This clonotype was observed a handful of times. This rearrangement joins TRBV7-6 to TRBJ2-7; possible D gene TRBD1, 5 bases. With 4 bases removed from V and 12 bases from J, the gap between germline ends came to 22 bases. CDR1 is SGHVS, CDR2 FNYEAQ, per germline. CDR3 length equals 14 residues. The CDR3 DNA reads TGTGCCAGCAGCTATGGACAAGAACCCGCGCAGCGGTACTTC. Amino acids: CASSYGQEPAQRYF.

This clonotype was counted between two and nine times. The rearrangement joins TRBV3-1 to TRBJ2-7, with TRBD1 identical over 10 bases. This CDR3 contains 14 residues. CDR1 and CDR2 from the germline V gene are LGHDT and YNNKEL (reference sequence). V shed 3 bases and J 3 bases; nucleotides not matched to a gene: 2. In DNA form, the CDR3 reads TGTGCCAGCAGCCAGCGGACAGGGGGCTACGAGCAGTACTTC. Translation gives CASSQRTGGYEQYF.

This clonotype occurred a few times. The chain carries TRBV5-1 and TRBJ2-3; D is unclear. Germline CDR1 SGHRS, CDR2 YFSETQ. With 2 bases removed from V and 5 bases from J, the gap between germline ends came to 9 bases. The CDR3 totals 13 residues. CDR3 nucleotide sequence: TGCGCCAGCAGCTTTACCGCTTTAGATACGCAGTATTTT. Residues: CASSFTALDTQYF. The full variable domain, its missing parts supplied by reference TRBV5-1 and TRBJ2-3, is KAGVTQTPRYLIKTRGQQVTLSCSPISGHRSVSWYQQTPGQGLQFLFEYFSETQRNKGNFPGRFSGRQFSNSRSEMNVSTLELGDSALYLCASSFTALDTQYFGPGTRLTVL.

A note on this clonotype: At one boundary the junction diverges from the germline segment, which might be a read error. V is TRBV24-1 and J is TRBJ2-6, with D tentatively TRBD1 (5 bases). There are 12 residues in the CDR3. The germline gives CDR1 KGHDR, CDR2 SFDVKD. In DNA form, the CDR3 reads TGTGCCACCAGCACTGGGGCCAACGTCCTGATTTTC. It encodes CATSTGANVLIF.